This TCR beta chain came from a study of blood T cell repertoires in COVID-19. Study in general: There were acute and convalescent COVID-19 samples, and they came from the United States, Italy and Spain.

The length of the CDR3 is 16 residues. The germline CDR1 and CDR2 sequences are MDHEN and SYDVKM. After removal of 5 bases from V and 3 bases from J, the junction contained 8 bases not matched to a gene. Some clones are missing from TCRdb's copy, which holds only in-frame ones; the method was immunoSEQ multiplex PCR. The data hold some 150,000 clones, with roughly 88% observed a single time. The rearrangement uses TRBV28 and TRBJ1-2; 11 bases line up with TRBD1. This clonotype was sampled from a woman aged 45-60 years with acute or convalescent COVID-19. Specimen: peripheral blood. CDR3 DNA: TGTGCCAGCAGTCCGGACAGGGGGCGTATTGACTATGGCTACACCTTC. This gives the protein CASSPDRGRIDYGYTF.